This T cell receptor beta chain was sequenced during a study of CD8 T cells in Susac syndrome. In germline, CDR1 is SGHTS, CDR2 YDEGEE. CDR3 size: 14 residues. V lost 6 bases, J lost 3 bases, and 16 bases lay in between. Roughly 0.45 to 1 ug RNA was reverse transcribed with random hexamers. TCRdb reanalysed the immunoSEQ multiplex PCR reads using MiXCR and keeps one entry per CDR3 protein. This sample yields approximately 150,000 distinct CDR3 sequences, of which approximately 93% are seen a single time; 0.09% to 0.095% belongs to the top ten. The clonotype originates from a human donor with multiple sclerosis. Input material: CD4+ T cells from PBMCs. J is TRBJ2-7 and V is TRBV5-8, with D perhaps TRBD1 or TRBD2 (6 bases each). Here the CDR3 reads CASTLPGADYEQYF. CDR3 coding DNA: TGTGCCAGCACCCTGCCGGGGGCAGACTACGAGCAGTACTTC. The whole variable domain, filled in from reference TRBV5-8 and TRBJ2-7, reads EAGVTQSPTHLIKTRGQQATLRCSPISGHTSVYWYQQALGLGLQFLLWYDEGEERNRGNFPPRFSGRQFPNYSSELNVNALELEDSALYLCASTLPGADYEQYFGPGTRLTVT.